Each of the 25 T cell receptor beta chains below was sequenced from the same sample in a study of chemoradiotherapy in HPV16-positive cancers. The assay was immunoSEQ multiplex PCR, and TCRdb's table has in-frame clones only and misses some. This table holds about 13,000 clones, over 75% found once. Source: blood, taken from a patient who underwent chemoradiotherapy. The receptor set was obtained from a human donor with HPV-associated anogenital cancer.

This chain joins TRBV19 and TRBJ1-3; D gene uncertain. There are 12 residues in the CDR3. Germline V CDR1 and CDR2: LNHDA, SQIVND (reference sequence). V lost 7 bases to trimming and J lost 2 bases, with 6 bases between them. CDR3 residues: CASNRPGNTIYF. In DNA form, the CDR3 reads TGTGCCAGTAATCGACCTGGAAACACCATATATTTT. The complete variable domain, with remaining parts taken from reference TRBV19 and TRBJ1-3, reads DGGITQSPKYLFRKEGQNVTLSCEQNLNHDAMYWYRQDPGQGLRLIYYSQIVNDFQKGDIAEGYSVSREKKESFPLTVTSAQKNPTAFYLCASNRPGNTIYFGEGSWLTVV.

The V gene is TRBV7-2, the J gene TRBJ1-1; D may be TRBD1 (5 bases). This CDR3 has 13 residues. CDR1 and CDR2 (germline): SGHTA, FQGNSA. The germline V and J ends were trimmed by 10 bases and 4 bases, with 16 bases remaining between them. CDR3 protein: CATGGGPGTEAFF. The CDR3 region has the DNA TGTGCCACCGGTGGGGGTCCGGGCACTGAAGCTTTCTTT.

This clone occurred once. CDR3 loop: CSVRESTDTQYF. Written as DNA, the CDR3 is TGCAGCGTAAGGGAGAGCACAGATACGCAGTATTTT. The rearrangement links TRBV29-1 to TRBJ2-3; a weak D match, TRBD2 (5 bases). The ends were cut back, 6 bases at V and 0 bases at J, with 7 bases in the middle. The V gene's germline CDR1 is SQVTM and CDR2 ANQGSEA. The CDR3 has 12 amino acids.

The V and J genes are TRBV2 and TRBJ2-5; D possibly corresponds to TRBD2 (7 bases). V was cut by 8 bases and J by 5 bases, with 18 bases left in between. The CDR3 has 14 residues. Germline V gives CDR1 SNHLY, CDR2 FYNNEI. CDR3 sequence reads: CASQRGGAMETQYF. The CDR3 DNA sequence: TGTGCCAGCCAACGTGGGGGGGCCATGGAGACCCAGTACTTC. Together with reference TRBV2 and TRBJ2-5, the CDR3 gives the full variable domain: EPEVTQTPSHQVTQMGQEVILRCVPISNHLYFYWYRQILGQKVEFLVSFYNNEISEKSEIFDDQFSVERPDGSNFTLKIRSTKLEDSAMYFCASQRGGAMETQYFGPGTRLLVL.

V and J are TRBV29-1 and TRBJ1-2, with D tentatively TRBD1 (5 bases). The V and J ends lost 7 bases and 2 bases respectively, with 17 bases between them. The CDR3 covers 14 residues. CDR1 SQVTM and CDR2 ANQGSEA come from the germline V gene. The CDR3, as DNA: TGCAGCGCTCTTGGGGGGGTCCCAAACTATGGCTACACCTTC. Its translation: CSALGGVPNYGYTF.

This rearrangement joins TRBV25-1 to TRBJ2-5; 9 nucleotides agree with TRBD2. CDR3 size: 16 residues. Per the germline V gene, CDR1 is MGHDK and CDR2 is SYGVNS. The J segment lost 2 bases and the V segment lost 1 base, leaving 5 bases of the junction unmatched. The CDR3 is CASSESSGGLQETQYF. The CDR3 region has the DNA TGTGCCAGCAGTGAATCGAGCGGGGGGCTACAAGAGACCCAGTACTTC.

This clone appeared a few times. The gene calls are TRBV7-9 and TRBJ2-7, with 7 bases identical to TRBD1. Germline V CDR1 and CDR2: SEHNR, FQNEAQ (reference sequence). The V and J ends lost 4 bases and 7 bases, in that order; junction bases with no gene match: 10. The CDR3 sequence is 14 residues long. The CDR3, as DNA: TGTGCCAGCAGCTCGGGACAGCCTTTAGGGGAGCAGTACGTC. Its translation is CASSSGQPLGEQYV.

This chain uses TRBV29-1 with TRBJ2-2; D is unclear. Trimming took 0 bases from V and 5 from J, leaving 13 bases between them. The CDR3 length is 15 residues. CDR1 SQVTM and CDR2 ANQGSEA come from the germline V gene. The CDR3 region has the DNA TGCAGCGTTGAAGATCCAGGTCAGAGTACCGGGGAGCTGTTTTTT. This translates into CSVEDPGQSTGELFF.

Written as DNA, the CDR3 is TGTGCCAGTAGTAGTGGATCCGTTCAGGGTGTCACTGAAGCTTTCTTT. Its translation: CASSSGSVQGVTEAFF. The chain joins TRBV19 to TRBJ1-1; perhaps TRBD1 as D (5 bases). The CDR3 sequence is 16 residues long. Trimming stripped 4 bases from V and 4 bases from J, with 19 bases between. Germline V gives CDR1 LNHDA, CDR2 SQIVND (reference sequence).

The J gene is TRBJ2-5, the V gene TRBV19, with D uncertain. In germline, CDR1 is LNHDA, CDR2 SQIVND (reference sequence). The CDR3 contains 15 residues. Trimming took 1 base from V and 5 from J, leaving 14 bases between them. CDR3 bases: TGTGCCAGTAGTATAGGGGCAGCAGCTAGGGAGACCCAGTACTTC. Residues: CASSIGAAARETQYF. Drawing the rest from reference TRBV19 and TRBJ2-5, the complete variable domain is DGGITQSPKYLFRKEGQNVTLSCEQNLNHDAMYWYRQDPGQGLRLIYYSQIVNDFQKGDIAEGYSVSREKKESFPLTVTSAQKNPTAFYLCASSIGAAARETQYFGPGTRLLVL.

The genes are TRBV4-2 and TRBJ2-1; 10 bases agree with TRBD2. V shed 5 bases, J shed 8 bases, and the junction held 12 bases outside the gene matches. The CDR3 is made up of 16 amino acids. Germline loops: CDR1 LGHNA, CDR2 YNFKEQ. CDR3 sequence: CASSAQSGGASYEQFF. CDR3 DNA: TGTGCCAGCAGCGCACAGAGCGGGGGGGCCTCTTATGAGCAGTTCTTC.

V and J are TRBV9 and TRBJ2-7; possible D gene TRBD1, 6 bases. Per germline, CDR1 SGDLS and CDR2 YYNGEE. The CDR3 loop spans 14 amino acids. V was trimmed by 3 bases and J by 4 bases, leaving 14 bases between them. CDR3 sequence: CASSDSGHSYEQYV. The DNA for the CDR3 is TGTGCCAGCAGCGACTCGGGACATTCATACGAGCAGTACGTC.

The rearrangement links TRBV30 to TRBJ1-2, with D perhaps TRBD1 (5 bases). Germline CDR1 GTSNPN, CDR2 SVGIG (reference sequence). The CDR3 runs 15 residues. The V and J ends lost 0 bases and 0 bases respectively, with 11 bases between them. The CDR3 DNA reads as TGTGCCTGGAGTGTTGGATCCAGGGCTAACTATGGCTACACCTTC. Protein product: CAWSVGSRANYGYTF.

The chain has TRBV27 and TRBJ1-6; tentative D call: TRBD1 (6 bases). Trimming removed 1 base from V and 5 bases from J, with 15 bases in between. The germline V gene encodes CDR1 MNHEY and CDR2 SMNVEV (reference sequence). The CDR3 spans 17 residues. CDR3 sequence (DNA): TGTGCCAGCAGTTTATTAGGGGGGCAAATAAATAATTCACCCCTCCACTTT. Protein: CASSLLGGQINNSPLHF.

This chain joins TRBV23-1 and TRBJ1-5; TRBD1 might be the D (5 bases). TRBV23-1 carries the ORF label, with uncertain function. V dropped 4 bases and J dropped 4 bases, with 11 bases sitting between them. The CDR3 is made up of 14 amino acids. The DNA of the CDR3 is TGCGCCAGCAGTCTTGGGGGAACTAATCAGCCCCAGCATTTT. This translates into CASSLGGTNQPQHF.

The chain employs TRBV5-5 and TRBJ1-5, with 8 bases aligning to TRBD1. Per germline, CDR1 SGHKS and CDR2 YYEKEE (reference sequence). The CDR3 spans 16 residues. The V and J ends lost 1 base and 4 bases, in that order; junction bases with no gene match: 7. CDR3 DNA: TGTGCCAGCAGCTTGATGGGCAGGGGGCCGAATCAGCCCCAGCATTTT. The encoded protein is CASSLMGRGPNQPQHF.

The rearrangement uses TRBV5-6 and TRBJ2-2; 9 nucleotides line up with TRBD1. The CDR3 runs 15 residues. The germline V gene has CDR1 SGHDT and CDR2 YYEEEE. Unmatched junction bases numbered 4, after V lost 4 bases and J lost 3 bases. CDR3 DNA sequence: TGTGCCAGCAGCCCACAGGGGGCGGACACCGGGGAGCTGTTTTTT. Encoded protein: CASSPQGADTGELFF.

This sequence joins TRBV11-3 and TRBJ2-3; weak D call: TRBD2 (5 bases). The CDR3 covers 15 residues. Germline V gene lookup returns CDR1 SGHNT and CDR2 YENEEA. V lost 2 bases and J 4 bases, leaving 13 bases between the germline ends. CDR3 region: CASSLSSGTADTQYF. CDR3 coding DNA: TGTGCCAGCAGCTTATCCTCGGGAACAGCAGATACGCAGTATTTT.

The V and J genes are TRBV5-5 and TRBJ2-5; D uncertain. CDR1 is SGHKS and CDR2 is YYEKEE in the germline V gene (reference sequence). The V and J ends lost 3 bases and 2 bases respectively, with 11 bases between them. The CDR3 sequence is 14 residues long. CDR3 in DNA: TGTGCCAGCAGCTCCTACAAGTTACAAGAGACCCAGTACTTC. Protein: CASSSYKLQETQYF.

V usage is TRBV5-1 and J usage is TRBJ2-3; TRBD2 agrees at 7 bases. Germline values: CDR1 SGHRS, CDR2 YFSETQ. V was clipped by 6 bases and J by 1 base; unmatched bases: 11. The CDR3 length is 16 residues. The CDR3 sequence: CASTWSGEGGTDTQYF. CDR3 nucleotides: TGCGCCAGCACCTGGAGCGGGGAAGGGGGCACAGATACGCAGTATTTT.

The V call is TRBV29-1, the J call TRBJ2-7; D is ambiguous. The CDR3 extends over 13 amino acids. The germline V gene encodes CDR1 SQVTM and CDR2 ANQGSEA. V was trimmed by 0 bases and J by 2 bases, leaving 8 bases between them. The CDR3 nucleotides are TGCAGCGTTGAAGATCCAGGCACCTACGAGCAGTACTTC. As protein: CSVEDPGTYEQYF.

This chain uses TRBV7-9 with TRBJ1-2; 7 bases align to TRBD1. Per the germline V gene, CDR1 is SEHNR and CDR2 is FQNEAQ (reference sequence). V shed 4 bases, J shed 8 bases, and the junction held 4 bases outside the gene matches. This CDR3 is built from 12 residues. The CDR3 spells CASSYDREGYTF. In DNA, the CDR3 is TGTGCCAGCAGCTACGACAGGGAAGGCTACACCTTC.

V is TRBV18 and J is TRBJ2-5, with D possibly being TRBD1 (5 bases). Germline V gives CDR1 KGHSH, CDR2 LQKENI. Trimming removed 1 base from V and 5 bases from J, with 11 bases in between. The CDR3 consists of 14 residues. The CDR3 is CASSPQGLGETQYF. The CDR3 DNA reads TGTGCCAGCTCACCACAGGGGTTAGGCGAGACCCAGTACTTC.

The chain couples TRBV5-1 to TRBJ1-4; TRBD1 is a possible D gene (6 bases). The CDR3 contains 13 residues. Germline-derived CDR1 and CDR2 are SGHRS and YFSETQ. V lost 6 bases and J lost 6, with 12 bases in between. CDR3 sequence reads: CASNPGADEKLFF. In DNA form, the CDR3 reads TGCGCCAGCAATCCAGGGGCAGATGAAAAACTGTTTTTT.

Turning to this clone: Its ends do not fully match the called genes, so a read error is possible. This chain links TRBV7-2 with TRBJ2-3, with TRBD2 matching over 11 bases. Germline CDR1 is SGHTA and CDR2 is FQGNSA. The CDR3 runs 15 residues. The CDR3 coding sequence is TGTGCCAGCAGCATAGCGGGGGGGTTCACAGATACGCAGTATTTT. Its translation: CASSIAGGFTDTQYF. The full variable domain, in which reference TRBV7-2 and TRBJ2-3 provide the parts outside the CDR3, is GAGVSQSPSNKVTEKGKDVELRCDPISGHTALYWYRQSLGQGLEFLIYFQGNSAPDKSGLPSDRFSAERTGGSVSTLTIQRTQQEDSAVYLCASSIAGGFTDTQYFGPGTRLTVL.